A single sample gave rise to the 30 T cell receptor beta chains below, sequenced in a study of OX40 agonist ivuxolimab in advanced cancers. Clones were read by immunoSEQ multiplex PCR, and TCRdb kept only the in-frame ones, dropping some. The data contain about 70,000 clones, roughly 85% of them singletons. The sequenced sample was CD4+ or CD8+ T cells sorted from blood, obtained in a trial of the OX40 agonist ivuxolimab. These receptors all come from an adult with an advanced solid tumor such as melanoma, head and neck, liver or kidney cancer.

The chain links TRBV28 to TRBJ1-1; D may be TRBD1 (5 bases). V dropped 5 bases and J dropped 2 bases, with 15 bases sitting between them. The CDR3 loop spans 15 amino acids. From germline, CDR1 is MDHEN and CDR2 SYDVKM. The CDR3 DNA reads TGTGCCAGCAGTGGGACCTGGGCCCTTAACACTGAAGCTTTCTTT. Translating gives CASSGTWALNTEAFF.

The count of this clone is one. This same CDR3 is encoded by further DNA sequences in the sample. This chain links TRBV30 with TRBJ2-5; no definite D call. The CDR3 runs 11 residues. Trimming took off 0 bases at V and 5 bases at J, with 4 bases between the two ends. The germline gives CDR1 GTSNPN, CDR2 SVGIG (reference sequence). The CDR3 is CAWSVRETQYF. DNA for the CDR3: TGTGCCTGGAGTGTACGGGAGACCCAGTACTTC.

The chain employs TRBV5-1 and TRBJ1-1; 9 bases match TRBD1. With 3 bases clipped from V and 4 bases from J, the junction kept 16 bases outside the gene matches. This CDR3 contains 18 residues. Germline CDR1 is SGHRS and CDR2 is YFSETQ. The DNA for the CDR3 is TGCGCCAGCAGCTCGACAGGGACAGGGAGGGGCCTCCCCACTGAAGCTTTCTTT. Translated: CASSSTGTGRGLPTEAFF.

The chain links TRBV7-2 to TRBJ2-2; TRBD2 aligns across 7 bases. V lost 5 bases to trimming and J lost 1 base; unmatched junction nucleotides: 7. CDR1 and CDR2 from the germline V gene are SGHTA and FQGNSA. CDR3 length: 16 residues. The CDR3 coding sequence is TGTGCCAGCAGCCCCCAGGCTAGCGGGAACACCGGGGAGCTGTTTTTT. This sequence encodes CASSPQASGNTGELFF.

The chain is built from TRBV7-2 and TRBJ1-5, with D maybe TRBD1 (5 bases). This CDR3 contains 16 residues. V was clipped by 5 bases and J by 6 bases, with 20 bases between them. Per germline, CDR1 SGHTA and CDR2 FQGNSA. Here the CDR3 DNA reads TGTGCCAGCAGCCGAGGGGAGGGGTTGTACAGTCAGCCCCAGCATTTT. Protein: CASSRGEGLYSQPQHF. Filled out from reference TRBV7-2 and TRBJ1-5, the complete variable domain reads GAGVSQSPSNKVTEKGKDVELRCDPISGHTALYWYRQSLGQGLEFLIYFQGNSAPDKSGLPSDRFSAERTGGSVSTLTIQRTQQEDSAVYLCASSRGEGLYSQPQHFGDGTRLSIL.

The chain has TRBV18 and TRBJ1-2, with TRBD1 as a possible D gene (5 bases). This CDR3 region has 13 residues. Deletions cut 3 bases from V and 5 bases from J, with 10 bases between. The germline V gene has CDR1 KGHSH and CDR2 LQKENI. As DNA, the CDR3 is TGTGCCAGCTCACCGTATGGGGGATATGGCTACACCTTC. It encodes CASSPYGGYGYTF.

This chain uses TRBV27 with TRBJ2-3, with D perhaps matching TRBD2 (6 bases). With 5 bases removed from V and 1 base from J, the gap between germline ends came to 10 bases. Germline CDR1 is MNHEY and CDR2 is SMNVEV (reference sequence). The CDR3 is 14 residues long. CDR3 in amino acids: CASSRDWGTDTQYF. CDR3 in DNA: TGTGCCAGCAGTAGGGACTGGGGCACAGATACGCAGTATTTT.

This chain uses TRBV6-6 with TRBJ2-3; perhaps D is TRBD1 or TRBD2 (5 bases each). CDR3 length: 16 amino acids. Germline V CDR1 and CDR2: MNHNY, SVGAGI (reference sequence). With 4 bases removed from V and 2 bases from J, the gap between germline ends came to 16 bases. The CDR3 DNA follows: TGTGCCAGCAGTTCCATGCTGGGGGTCAACACAGATACGCAGTATTTT. Protein sequence: CASSSMLGVNTDTQYF.

The chain carries TRBV6-1 and TRBJ1-6; D is unclear. CDR3 size: 15 residues. Trimming cost V 11 bases and J 7 bases, with 21 bases left between them. Germline V lookup: CDR1 MNHNS, CDR2 SASEGT. CDR3 region: CAVSNKRTTNSPLHF. The CDR3 nucleotides read TGTGCCGTCAGCAATAAACGGACCACAAATTCACCCCTCCACTTT.

The chain combines TRBV6-1 with TRBJ2-5; tentatively, D is TRBD2 (6 bases). The V and J ends lost 3 bases and 2 bases respectively, with 16 bases between them. CDR1 MNHNS and CDR2 SASEGT come from the germline V gene. This CDR3 comprises 16 residues. DNA of the CDR3: TGTGCCAGCAGTGATCTGGGGAGGCAGAAACAAGAGACCCAGTACTTC. This encodes CASSDLGRQKQETQYF.

V is TRBV28 and J is TRBJ2-2; D is unresolved. With 4 bases removed from V and 1 base from J, the gap between germline ends came to 7 bases. Germline assignment: CDR1 MDHEN and CDR2 SYDVKM. This CDR3 spans 14 amino acids. Here the CDR3 DNA reads TGTGCCAGCAGTTCCCCCGGGAACACCGGGGAGCTGTTTTTT. Protein sequence: CASSSPGNTGELFF.

V usage is TRBV9 and J usage is TRBJ1-3; D is unclear. The CDR3 runs to 12 residues. CDR1 is SGDLS, CDR2 YYNGEE, per germline. The germline V and J ends were trimmed by 4 bases and 2 bases, with 4 bases remaining between them. The CDR3 reads CASSPPGNTIYF. CDR3 coding DNA: TGTGCCAGCAGCCCCCCTGGAAACACCATATATTTT. Using reference TRBV9 and TRBJ1-3 for the parts outside the CDR3, the full variable domain is DSGVTQTPKHLITATGQRVTLRCSPRSGDLSVYWYQQSLDQGLQFLIQYYNGEERAKGNILERFSAQQFPDLHSELNLSSLELGDSALYFCASSPPGNTIYFGEGSWLTVV.

CDR3 region: CATSRGPPTYEQYF. CDR3 in DNA: TGTGCCACCAGCCGGGGACCGCCCACCTACGAGCAGTACTTC. The J gene is TRBJ2-7, the V gene TRBV15; perhaps D is TRBD1 or TRBD2 (5 bases each). This CDR3 comprises 14 residues. The V end lost 5 bases, the J end lost 2 bases, and 13 bases lay between the germline ends. The V gene's germline CDR1 is LNHNV and CDR2 YYDKDF (reference sequence).

This chain uses TRBV2 with TRBJ2-5; 8 bases are a match to TRBD1. The J call is uncertain, as TRBJ2-7 better fits the DNA end. CDR3 size: 14 residues. Germline loops: CDR1 SNHLY, CDR2 FYNNEI. DNA for the CDR3: TGTGCCAGCAACTACAGGGGGAGCTCCTACGAGCAGTACTTC. Translation: CASNYRGSSYEQYF.

The rearrangement joins TRBV28 to TRBJ1-4, with D perhaps TRBD1 (5 bases). Germline lookup yields CDR1 MDHEN and CDR2 SYDVKM. Trimming removed 5 bases at V and 4 bases at J, with 5 bases between. This CDR3 is 12 amino acids long. For the CDR3, the DNA is TGTGCCAGCAGTAGGGGTAATGAAAAACTGTTTTTT. Translating it yields CASSRGNEKLFF.

This clone was seen more than once but under ten times. V and J are TRBV6-6 and TRBJ1-6; D is uncertain. V shed 4 bases and J shed 8 bases, with 6 bases lying between them. Germline V CDR1 and CDR2: MNHNY, SVGAGI (reference sequence). CDR3 length: 12 amino acids. The CDR3 reads CASSSGYSPLHF. CDR3 coding DNA: TGTGCCAGCAGTTCTGGTTATTCACCCCTCCACTTT.

The chain uses TRBV7-2 and TRBJ1-3, with 9 bases aligning to TRBD1. V dropped 7 bases and J dropped 5; count of bases not matched to a gene: 9. The CDR3 loop spans 15 amino acids. Germline CDR1 reads SGHTA; CDR2 reads FQGNSA. The CDR3 spells CASTYLGQGRNTIYF. The CDR3 DNA sequence: TGTGCCAGCACCTATCTCGGACAGGGGAGAAACACCATATATTTT.

The V call is TRBV27, the J call TRBJ2-7; D tentatively reads TRBD1 or TRBD2 (5 bases each). Germline V gene lookup returns CDR1 MNHEY and CDR2 SMNVEV (reference sequence). Trimming stripped 4 bases from V and 3 bases from J, with 16 bases between. The CDR3 covers 15 residues. In nucleotides, the CDR3 is TGTGCCAGCAGTTCATCCGGGACCGGCAACTACGAGCAGTACTTC. Protein product: CASSSSGTGNYEQYF.

The chain employs TRBV2 and TRBJ2-3; maybe TRBD2 (6 bases). The CDR3 is 16 amino acids. Trimming removed 2 bases from V and 0 bases from J, with 12 bases in between. Per germline, CDR1 SNHLY and CDR2 FYNNEI. CDR3 protein: CASSELWGVSTDTQYF. The CDR3 coding sequence is TGTGCCAGCAGTGAACTTTGGGGGGTTAGCACAGATACGCAGTATTTT.

The rearrangement joins TRBV5-4 to TRBJ2-3, with TRBD1 matching over 10 bases. The V and J ends lost 4 bases and 3 bases, in that order; junction bases with no gene match: 8. The CDR3 is 16 residues long. Germline V gene lookup returns CDR1 SGHNT and CDR2 YYREEE (reference sequence). This CDR3 is CASSTRQGAQTDTQYF. The CDR3 DNA follows: TGTGCCAGCAGCACTCGACAGGGGGCGCAGACAGATACGCAGTATTTT.

The genes are TRBV18 and TRBJ2-3; perhaps D is TRBD1 or TRBD2 (5 bases each). The V and J ends lost 5 bases and 5 bases respectively, with 17 bases between them. Germline V lookup: CDR1 KGHSH, CDR2 LQKENI. The CDR3 loop spans 15 amino acids. CDR3 protein: CASSSEGTPGDTQYF. The CDR3 DNA is TGTGCCAGCTCATCCGAGGGGACCCCCGGAGATACGCAGTATTTT.

The chain is built from TRBV6-6 and TRBJ1-5; D possibly corresponds to TRBD1 (6 bases). Germline CDR1 and CDR2: MNHNY and SVGAGI (reference sequence). This CDR3 contains 16 residues. Between the trimmed V and J ends, which lost 2 bases and 4 bases, there was a span of 15 bases. CDR3 DNA sequence: TGTGCCAGCAGTTACGGCAGGACAGCCGTGAATCAGCCCCAGCATTTT. Its translation is CASSYGRTAVNQPQHF.

The chain has TRBV10-3 and TRBJ2-7; 14 nucleotides line up with TRBD2. Trimming at V came to 5 bases and at J to 7 bases, leaving 10 bases not matched to a gene. CDR1 ENHRY and CDR2 SYGVKD come from the germline V gene. This CDR3 has 16 residues. CDR3 nucleotides: TGTGCCATCAGTTACTCCGGGACTAGCGGGAGAAAGGAGCAGTACTTC. Its translation is CAISYSGTSGRKEQYF.

This clone was seen a single time. This CDR3 is also generated by other DNA sequences in the sample. The CDR3 spells CASSQGLLRASSNYGYTF. The CDR3 DNA sequence: TGCGCCAGCAGCCAAGGTCTATTACGCGCTTCTTCGAACTATGGCTACACCTTC. This chain links TRBV4-1 with TRBJ1-2; D ambiguous. The length of the CDR3 is 18 residues. The germline V and J ends were trimmed by 1 base and 2 bases, with 20 bases remaining between them. CDR1 is MGHRA and CDR2 is YSYEKL in the germline V gene.

V and J are TRBV10-2 and TRBJ2-7, with 9 bases aligning to TRBD2. This CDR3 is built from 14 residues. CDR1 is WSHSY and CDR2 is SAAADI in the germline V gene. The V gene end was trimmed by 4 bases and the J gene end by 3 bases; junction bases not matched to a gene: 4. In DNA, the CDR3 is TGCGCCAGCAGTGTGTCTAGCGGGGTCTACGAGCAGTACGTC. This gives the protein CASSVSSGVYEQYV.

The CDR3 bases are TGTGCCAGTAGGTCCCCACAGGGGCAAAATGAAAAACTGTTTTTT. Residues: CASRSPQGQNEKLFF. V and J are TRBV19 and TRBJ1-4, with 7 positions matching TRBD1. The junction had 9 bases not matched to a gene; V was cut back by 6 bases and J by 5 bases. CDR1 is LNHDA, CDR2 SQIVND, per germline (reference sequence). This CDR3 region has 15 residues.

This rearrangement joins TRBV5-6 to TRBJ2-7; possible D gene TRBD2, 6 bases. The CDR3 contains 16 residues. Germline V gives CDR1 SGHDT, CDR2 YYEEEE. Trimming removed 3 bases at V and 3 bases at J, with 19 bases between. The CDR3 sequence: CASSSSLGLRGYEQYV. Here the CDR3 DNA reads TGTGCCAGCAGCTCCTCTTTGGGACTGAGGGGCTACGAGCAGTACGTC.

The chain joins TRBV5-5 to TRBJ1-2; perhaps TRBD1 as D (6 bases). Between the trimmed V and J ends, which lost 2 bases and 7 bases, there was a span of 18 bases. CDR3 length equals 15 residues. Germline lookup yields CDR1 SGHKS and CDR2 YYEKEE (reference sequence). The CDR3 region has the DNA TGTGCCAGCAGCTTTTGGCCGGGGGCGCATCCTGGCTACACCTTC. Translated: CASSFWPGAHPGYTF.

The chain employs TRBV4-2 and TRBJ2-2, with D possibly matching TRBD1 (5 bases). From germline, CDR1 is LGHNA and CDR2 YNFKEQ. Trimming pared 1 base from V and 0 bases from J, leaving 9 bases between. The CDR3 runs 16 residues. CDR3 region: CASSQGSGSNTGELFF. The CDR3 nucleotides are TGTGCCAGCAGCCAAGGGTCAGGGTCGAACACCGGGGAGCTGTTTTTT.

This clone was seen only a few times. This chain joins TRBV5-8 and TRBJ1-1; D gene ambiguous. Germline CDR1 is SGHTS and CDR2 is YDEGEE. V lost 4 bases to trimming and J lost 5 bases, with 15 bases between them. The CDR3 length is 14 residues. The CDR3 reads CASSSGILGTEAFF. The CDR3 coding sequence is TGTGCCAGCAGCAGCGGGATTTTGGGGACTGAAGCTTTCTTT.